This paragraph reports one T cell receptor beta chain. The specificity of this receptor is unknown. The record has no base qualities; no much larger clone is one base away. The library was built by means of 5' RACE. The listed sequencing device is Illumina HiSeq 2500. The second PCR ran for roughly 7 to 11 cycles and used a J-beta primer mix along with a sample-barcoded 5' primer. A template-switch 5' adaptor carrying 12 random nucleotides introduced a unique molecular identifier onto each TCR beta cDNA molecule. Each sample yielded at least 2.5 million CDR3-containing paired-end reads. The Mint cDNA synthesis kit, primed by a TRBC-specific oligonucleotide, was used to synthesize first-strand cDNA from all RNA. Following uracil-DNA glycosylase treatment, all cDNA underwent a first 18-cycle PCR with the universal primers M1SS and BC2_uni_R. Concerning the study's data processing: For normalization, 1 million high-quality reads were randomly selected from each sample, with every read carrying a distinct molecular identifier. Instead of being binned into consensus sequences, reads with shared molecular identifiers were discarded. CDR3 identification, clonotype clustering and error correction used MiTCR with a Q25 quality threshold and the strictest error-elimination algorithm. A nonparametric unseen species model with Euler transformation was used to estimate a lower bound on total TCR beta diversity. The public reads were quality trimmed at Q25 with fastp and then assembled into clones with MiXCR by TCRdb, keeping productive beta chains. A single entry per CDR3 protein holds the most common genes and DNA from its merged rows. TCRdb's processing, not the study's, gives the V and J calls here. This sample is represented by 550,000 to 700,000 distinct CDR3 sequences; 27% of them were singletons. Less than 20% of the sample lies in the top ten.

This record comes from a study of blood T cells in healthy people across ages (dated by TCRdb to the mid-2010s). Regarding the study in general: In model experiments, roughly one uniquely barcoded TCR beta cDNA molecule per two T cells was captured by template switching. The study measured age-related changes in TCR beta repertoire diversity using deep sequencing normalized with unique cDNA molecular identifiers. The donors were divided into four age groups: young (average around 15 years), middle-aged (under 40), aged (about 62) and long-lived (approximately 74). To avoid experimental bias, donors of different ages were spread randomly across the sequencing lanes. Two additional independent replicas of 1 million unique cDNA reads from the same blood draw were analyzed for two donors (one aged 18 to 29 and one aged 80 or older).

Points the paper makes about the study in general: Conclusive comparison of naive and antigen-experienced compartments was prevented by the profiling of bulk unsorted PBMCs. Observed TCR beta diversity correlated strongly with the percentage of naive T cells measured by flow cytometry. As age increased, observed TCR beta diversity per million T cells dropped in a roughly linear way, and a significant reduction was already evident by age about 40. Total diversity estimates from one million sequenced T cells were considered lower bounds and underestimates. The long-lived group showed more naive CD4+ T cells, fewer expanded clones and increased TCR diversity than the aged group, suggesting age selection. Because donor CMV infection status was unknown, age-related changes in expanded clonotypes were potentially confounded.

Reading the germline V gene gives CDR1 KGHDR and CDR2 SFDVKD. The V end loses 0 bases and the J end loses 2 bases, and a stretch of 8 bases separates them. The CDR3 runs 15 amino acids, cysteine and phenylalanine included. The entry retains the CDR3 DNA only, 45 bases that are in frame from base 1. The 35 to 40 donors, aged 6 to 90 years, were systemically healthy Caucasian individuals from Russia. Each donor gave 9.5 to 10 milliliters of peripheral blood, drawn into EDTA-treated Vacutainer tubes. Ficoll-Paque density-gradient centrifugation was used to isolate PBMCs, with at least 6.5 million per sample. Trizol reagent was used to extract total RNA from the PBMCs, yielding at least 5.5 micrograms per sample. Naive CD45RAhigh/CD27high T cell percentages were measured by flow cytometry on a PBMC aliquot from every donor.

The sequence joins TRBV24-1 to TRBJ2-3; the D segment may tentatively be TRBD1 or TRBD2, each giving 5 matched bases. The sample was blood. The TCR was taken from a woman in her 70s in good health. The nucleotide sequence is TGTGCCACCAGTGATTTGCTGGGGACCACAGATACGCAGTATTTT. Translated, it reads CATSDLLGTTDTQYF.